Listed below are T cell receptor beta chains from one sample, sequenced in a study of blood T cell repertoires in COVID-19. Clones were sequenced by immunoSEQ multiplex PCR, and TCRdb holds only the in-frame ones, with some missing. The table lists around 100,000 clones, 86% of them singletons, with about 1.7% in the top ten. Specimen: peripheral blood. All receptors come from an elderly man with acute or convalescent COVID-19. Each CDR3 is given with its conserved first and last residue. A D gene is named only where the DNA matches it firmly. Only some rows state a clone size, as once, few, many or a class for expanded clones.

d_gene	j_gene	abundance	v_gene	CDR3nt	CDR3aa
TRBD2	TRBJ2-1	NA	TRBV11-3	TGTGCCAGCAGCCGTCGGACTAGCGAAGGCAATGAGCAGTTCTTC	CASSRRTSEGNEQFF
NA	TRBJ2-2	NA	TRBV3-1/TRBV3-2	TGTGCCAGCAGCCAAGATCTCTCCTCCTATACCGGGGAGCTGTTTTTT	CASSQDLSSYTGELFF
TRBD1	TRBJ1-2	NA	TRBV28	TGTGCCAGCAGTTCTACAGGGGGCTGGGGCTATGGCTACACCTTC	CASSSTGGWGYGYTF
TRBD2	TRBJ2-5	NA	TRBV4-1	TGCGCCAGCAGCCCGGGACTAGCGGGAGGGTGGGGAGAGACCCAGTACTTC	CASSPGLAGGWGETQYF
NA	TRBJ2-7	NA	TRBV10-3	TGTGCCATCAGCGACCCAGTCAGGGCACCCTACGAGCAGTACTTC	CAISDPVRAPYEQYF
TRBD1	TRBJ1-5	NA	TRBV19	TGTGCCAGTAGTATAGAGACCGGACAGGATCAGCCCCAGCATTTT	CASSIETGQDQPQHF
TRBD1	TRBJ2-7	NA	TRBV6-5	TGTGCCAGCAGCCCCGGGACAGCTCCCTACGAGCAGTACTTC	CASSPGTAPYEQYF
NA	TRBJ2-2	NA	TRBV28	TGTGCCAGCCAAAAAGGGGGGAACACCGGGGAGCTGTTTTTT	CASQKGGNTGELFF
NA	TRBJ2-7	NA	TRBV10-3	TGTGCCATCAGTGAGTCCGGACAGTTCGCAAGGCAGTACTTC	CAISESGQFARQYF
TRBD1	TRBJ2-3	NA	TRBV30	TGTGCCTGGGATGAAGGGACAGGGATACCAGATACGCAGTATTTT	CAWDEGTGIPDTQYF
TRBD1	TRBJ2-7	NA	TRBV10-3	TGTGCCATCAGTAGACAGGGAGTGTCCTACGAGCAGTACTTC	CAISRQGVSYEQYF
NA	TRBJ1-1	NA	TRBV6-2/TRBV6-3	TGTGCCAGCAGTTACTCAAGTCGAGGGAATGCGAACACTGAAGCTTTCTTT	CASSYSSRGNANTEAFF
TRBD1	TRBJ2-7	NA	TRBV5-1	TGCGCCAGCAGCTTGGAGACAGGGTACGAGCAGTACTTC	CASSLETGYEQYF
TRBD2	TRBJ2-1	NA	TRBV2	TGTGCCAGCAGTGAAGGACTAGCGGGAGTAGGTGAGCAGTTCTTC	CASSEGLAGVGEQFF
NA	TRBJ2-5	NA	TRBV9	TGTGCCAGCAGCATAAGGGGTAGCGGAATTCAAGAGACCCAGTACTTC	CASSIRGSGIQETQYF
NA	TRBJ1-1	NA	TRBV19	TGTGCCAGTAGGAACCGACAGGACGGTACTGAAGCTTTCTTT	CASRNRQDGTEAFF
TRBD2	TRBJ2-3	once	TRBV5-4	TGTGCCAGCAGCTTGGTTAGCGGGAGGGCAGATACGCAGTATTTT	CASSLVSGRADTQYF
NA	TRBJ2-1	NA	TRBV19	TGTGCCAGCCGACAGCTTCCTACAACAGCCTACAATGAGCAGTTCTTC	CASRQLPTTAYNEQFF
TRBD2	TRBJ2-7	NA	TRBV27	TGTGCCAGCAGTTTGAGCAAGCGGGAGTTTGACGAGCAGTACTTC	CASSLSKREFDEQYF
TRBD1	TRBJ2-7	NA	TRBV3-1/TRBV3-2	TGTGCCAGCAGCCTCACCTCGGACAGGGTCGACGAGCAGTACTTC	CASSLTSDRVDEQYF
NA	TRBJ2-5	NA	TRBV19	TGTGCCAGTAGTTCCTGGACAGATTACCAAGAGACCCAGTACTTC	CASSSWTDYQETQYF
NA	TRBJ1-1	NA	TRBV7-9	TGTGCCAGCAGCTATCAGACAGTGAACACTGAAGCTTTCTTT	CASSYQTVNTEAFF
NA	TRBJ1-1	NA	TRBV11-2	TGTGCCAGCAGCTTAGGGACTTCGGAGAGGCACACTGAAGCTTTCTTT	CASSLGTSERHTEAFF
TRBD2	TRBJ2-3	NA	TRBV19	TGTGCCAGTACCGACGGGCGCGGACTAGCACCAGATACGCAGTATTTT	CASTDGRGLAPDTQYF
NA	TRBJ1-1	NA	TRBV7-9	TGTGCCAGCAGCGTAGGGGGGCGTCCCACTGAAGCTTTCTTT	CASSVGGRPTEAFF
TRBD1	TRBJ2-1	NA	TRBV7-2	TGTGCCAGCAGCGCAAAGACAGGGTCTTCCTACAATGAGCAGTTCTTC	CASSAKTGSSYNEQFF
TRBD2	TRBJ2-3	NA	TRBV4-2	TGTGCCAGCAGCCAAGATCCCGCCAGGGAAAGTAGCGGGAGGGCCAACTTTCGTACAGATACGCAGTATTTT	CASSQDPARESSGRANFRTDTQYF
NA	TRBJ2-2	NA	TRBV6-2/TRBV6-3	TGTGCCAGCAGTTACCTAGCGCCTGCTGGAGGCGGGGAGCTGTTTTTT	CASSYLAPAGGGELFF
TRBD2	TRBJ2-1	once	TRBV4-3	TGCGCCAGCAGCCGAGAAATAAGCGGGGTAAGGAATGAGCAGTTCTTC	CASSREISGVRNEQFF